The clone carrying this T cell receptor (beta chain) was seen just once. CDR3 length: 15 residues. The germline CDR1 and CDR2 sequences are MGHRA and YSYEKL. The ends were cut back, 5 bases at V and 0 bases at J, with 8 bases in the middle. The data belong to a study of blood T cell repertoires in COVID-19. Study overall: Whether acute or convalescent, the COVID-19 samples came from the United States, Italy and Spain. From T cells, B-cell-depleted T cells, or PBMCs came the material, which was cDNA or gDNA.

In the study's own analysis: Reference gene primer amplification yielded estimated nucleated cell counts. Only in-frame clones appear in the TCRdb table, and some are missing; sequencing was by immunoSEQ multiplex PCR. That table is the source of V, J and clone size, and D and trimming were worked out from the DNA. This sample has around 260,000 clones; around 82% occur once, and the top ten carry 7.5% to 10%. This receptor was obtained from a woman aged 50 to 60 who had recovered from COVID-19. Specimen: peripheral blood. The chain is built from TRBV4-1 and TRBJ2-6, with D perhaps TRBD1 (5 bases). The CDR3, as DNA: TGCGCCAGCAGCGCAGGGAACTCTGGGGCCAACGTCCTGACTTTC. It yields the protein CASSAGNSGANVLTF.